This T cell receptor (beta chain) was identified during a study of identical twins. Study outcomes and limitations: Insertions were fewer in abundant cord blood beta clonotypes, whereas memory repertoires showed none of this pattern. Part of the zero-insertion signal could reflect confounding by invariant MAIT and iNKT cells. For out-of-frame beta sequences, excess twin sharing was weaker.

The CDR3 contains 17 residues. Germline assignment: CDR1 DFQATT and CDR2 SNEGSKA (reference sequence). As regards this clonotype: What it binds is unknown.

TCRdb passed the 5' RACE reads through MiXCR, listing each CDR3 protein once. The data show 1.5 million to 2 million distinct CDR3 sequences, 25% to 35% seen once. This sequence originates from a newborn girl in good health. The material sequenced was cord blood. The gene calls are TRBV20-1 and TRBJ2-4; the match to TRBD2 covers 10 bases. The DNA end is a closer match to TRBJ2-7, so the J assignment may be wrong. CDR3 DNA: TGCAGTGCTAGAGATGAGGCTAGCGGGAGAGGTAGATACGAGCAGTACTTC. Translated: CSARDEASGRGRYEQYF.